Below, 5 T cell receptor beta chains from the same sample are listed, as sequenced in a study of early T cells in non-severe SARS-CoV-2 infection (TCRdb year 2021). Libraries were prepared through 5' RACE. The listed sequencing device is NextSeq 500. TCRdb took the public reads, trimmed them with fastp at Q25, ran MiXCR for clone calling and kept in-frame beta chains. Every distinct CDR3 protein forms one entry, paired with its most common genes and DNA. Within this sample are about 64,000 distinct CDR3 sequences, with less than 5.5% of them counted one time only. In total, the top ten clones hold 4% to 5% of the sample. Sequencing was done on a sample of whole blood. The receptors shown here come from an adult who was a healthcare worker with PCR-confirmed SARS-CoV-2 infection or an uninfected control (not recorded which).

This clonotype was picked up many times. The chain links TRBV2 to TRBJ1-5, with D hard to call. CDR1 and CDR2 from the germline V gene are SNHLY and FYNNEI. V was clipped by 4 bases and J by 4 bases, with 8 bases between them. CDR3 length: 13 residues. As DNA, the CDR3 is TGTGCCAGCAGTGCATTGGGGAATCAGCCCCAGCATTTT. Translation: CASSALGNQPQHF.

In its sample, this clonotype was seen many times. The chain employs TRBV11-2 and TRBJ2-7; no definite D call. The CDR3 contains 15 residues. Germline CDR1 reads SGHAT; CDR2 reads FQNNGV. The V gene lost 3 bases and the J gene lost 4 bases, with 16 bases spanning the gap. CDR3: CASSFPSKGGYEQYF. Written as DNA, the CDR3 is TGTGCCAGCAGCTTCCCATCGAAGGGTGGGTACGAGCAGTACTTC.

This clonotype was picked up a small number of times. J is TRBJ1-1 and V is TRBV20-1; D is perhaps TRBD1 (5 bases). Germline V CDR1 and CDR2: DFQATT, SNEGSKA (reference sequence). V shed 5 bases and J shed 10 bases, with 11 bases lying between them. The CDR3 length is 10 residues. The CDR3 nucleotides read TGCAGTGCTTTCAGGGACGGAGCTTTCTTT. Amino acid sequence: CSAFRDGAFF.

This clonotype has a count of ten or more. The rearrangement uses TRBV6-6 and TRBJ1-5, with D maybe TRBD1 (5 bases). Trimming took off 8 bases at V and 7 bases at J, with 12 bases between the two ends. Germline CDR1 is MNHNY and CDR2 is SVGAGI (reference sequence). The CDR3 totals 12 residues. This chain's CDR3 is CASGPRGQPQHF. CDR3 in DNA: TGTGCCAGCGGCCCTCGGGGGCAGCCCCAGCATTTT.

This clonotype was seen repeatedly, ten times or more. The chain employs TRBV7-2 and TRBJ1-3, with TRBD1 matching 9 bases. CDR1 is SGHTA, CDR2 FQGNSA, per germline. This CDR3 spans 16 amino acids. J lost 4 bases, V lost 4 bases, and 8 bases had no gene match. CDR3 region: CASSSGQGRMGNTIYF. CDR3 nucleotide sequence: TGTGCCAGCAGCTCGGGACAGGGCCGGATGGGAAACACCATATATTTT.